A selection of T cell receptor beta chains follows, all from one sample in a study of Graves' ophthalmopathy and Graves' hyperthyroidism. TCRdb ran MiXCR on the multiplex PCR reads and lists one entry per CDR3 protein. The table shows 340,000 or so distinct CDR3 sequences, with 17% occurring only once. Sequences were obtained from peripheral blood. Every receptor here comes from an adult man with Graves' ophthalmopathy. Both conserved end residues are part of each CDR3. D genes are given only for firm matches. For some rows the clone size is stated as once, few or many, or as a class when expanded; others skip it.

clone_size	v_call	d_call	j_call	cdr3_aa	cdr3_nt
many	TRBV7-9	-	TRBJ2-7	CASSLVGTEQYF	TGTGCCAGCAGCTTAGTAGGGACCGAGCAGTACTTC
-	TRBV28	-	TRBJ1-3	CASSLSPSGAVNTIYF	TGTGCCAGCAGTTTATCCCCTTCCGGCGCGGTGAACACCATATATTTT
many	TRBV4-2	-	TRBJ1-1	CASSHPANTEAFF	TGTGCCAGCAGCCATCCGGCGAACACTGAAGCTTTCTTT
-	TRBV5-1	TRBD2	TRBJ2-5	CASSPSSGNRETQYF	TGCGCCAGCAGCCCCTCTAGCGGGAATAGAGAGACCCAGTACTTC
many	TRBV6-5	TRBD1	TRBJ1-3	CASSQAQGAGGNTIYF	TGTGCCAGCAGTCAGGCACAGGGGGCGGGAGGAAACACCATATATTTT
many	TRBV12-3/TRBV12-4	-	TRBJ2-7	CASSRTNYEQYF	TGTGCCAGCAGTCGGACTAACTACGAGCAGTACTTC
many	TRBV19	TRBD1	TRBJ2-2	CASTIPGTGGTGELFF	TGTGCCAGTACCATACCCGGGACAGGGGGCACCGGGGAGCTGTTTTTT
many	TRBV5-1	-	TRBJ1-3	CASSLGQTSGNTIYF	TGCGCCAGCAGCTTGGGACAGACCTCTGGAAACACCATATATTTT
many	TRBV18	TRBD1	TRBJ1-1	CASSPSGQGSEAFF	TGTGCCAGCTCACCCTCTGGACAGGGAAGTGAAGCTTTCTTT
many	TRBV7-2	TRBD2	TRBJ2-5	CASSLARGTQETQYF	TGTGCCAGCAGCCTCGCGCGGGGGACCCAAGAGACCCAGTACTTC
many	TRBV29-1	-	TRBJ1-1	CSVGGRNTEAFF	TGCAGCGTTGGCGGGAGGAACACTGAAGCTTTCTTT
many	TRBV5-1	-	TRBJ2-7	CASSLGLDGSYEQYF	TGCGCCAGCAGCTTAGGATTAGACGGGTCCTACGAGCAGTACTTC
many	TRBV30	-	TRBJ1-6	CAWKVVGAGLNSPLHF	TGTGCCTGGAAGGTGGTGGGCGCGGGGCTGAATTCACCCCTCCACTTT
many	TRBV19	-	TRBJ1-2	CASSREVYQRNYGYTF	TGTGCCAGTAGTCGGGAGGTATATCAGCGCAACTATGGCTACACCTTC
many	TRBV3-1	TRBD2	TRBJ2-5	CASSQGLAEGETQYF	TGTGCCAGCAGCCAGGGACTAGCGGAGGGAGAGACCCAGTACTTC
few	TRBV4-1	-	TRBJ2-2	CASTYKKLGSPNTGELFF	TGCGCCAGCACCTACAAGAAACTAGGGAGCCCGAACACCGGGGAGCTGTTTTTT
many	TRBV6-5	-	TRBJ1-2	CASSLGTSGPYGYTF	TGTGCCAGCAGCCTAGGGACATCTGGACCCTATGGCTACACCTTC
many	TRBV6-5	-	TRBJ1-2	CASSYSNDYGYTF	TGTGCCAGCAGTTACTCTAACGACTATGGCTACACCTTC
many	TRBV28	-	TRBJ1-1	CASTEGNGAFF	TGTGCCAGCACGGAAGGAAACGGAGCTTTCTTT
many	TRBV4-2	-	TRBJ1-1	CASSTEDRNTEAFF	TGTGCCAGCAGTACGGAGGACAGGAACACTGAAGCTTTCTTT
many	TRBV19	-	TRBJ1-1	CASSMVRATSNRNTEAFF	TGTGCCAGTAGTATGGTCCGGGCGACCAGTAACCGGAACACTGAAGCTTTCTTT
many	TRBV19	-	TRBJ2-7	CASSDLRDKVYEQYF	TGTGCCAGTAGTGACCTCCGGGACAAAGTCTACGAGCAGTACTTC
many	TRBV5-1	-	TRBJ2-2	CASSLGRSRNTGELFF	TGCGCCAGCAGCTTGGGTCGTTCAAGGAACACCGGGGAGCTGTTTTTT
many	TRBV6-5	TRBD1	TRBJ2-2	CASSLTGSNTGELFF	TGTGCCAGCAGTTTGACAGGGTCGAACACCGGGGAGCTGTTTTTT
many	TRBV20-1	-	TRBJ1-1	CSAKTWGGTEAFF	TGCAGTGCCAAAACGTGGGGCGGCACTGAAGCTTTCTTT
many	TRBV6-1	TRBD1	TRBJ1-3	CASSAGTGKSSGNTIYF	TGTGCCAGCAGTGCAGGGACAGGGAAATCCTCTGGAAACACCATATATTTT
many	TRBV7-6	-	TRBJ2-5	CASSLGQTASQETQYF	TGTGCCAGCAGCTTAGGACAGACTGCCTCCCAAGAGACCCAGTACTTC
many	TRBV6-1	-	TRBJ1-5	CASSDVGAWNQPQHF	TGTGCCAGCAGTGACGTGGGGGCTTGGAATCAGCCCCAGCATTTT
many	TRBV15	-	TRBJ1-5	CATSGLEQGLWDQPQHF	TGTGCCACCAGCGGGTTAGAACAGGGTCTTTGGGATCAGCCCCAGCATTTT
many	TRBV5-1	-	TRBJ1-1	CASSLGGPAGAESTEAFF	TGCGCCAGCAGCTTGGGCGGGCCGGCGGGGGCTGAGAGCACTGAAGCTTTCTTT
many	TRBV9	TRBD1	TRBJ1-1	CASRAGTGGPTEAFF	TGTGCCAGCAGGGCCGGGACAGGGGGCCCAACTGAAGCTTTCTTT
many	TRBV6-2/TRBV6-3	TRBD1	TRBJ1-5	CASTSGTANHYSNQPQHF	TGTGCCAGCACCTCCGGGACAGCCAACCATTATAGCAATCAGCCCCAGCATTTT
-	TRBV20-1	-	TRBJ1-2	CSAGAGSEFYGYTF	TGCAGTGCTGGGGCGGGGTCGGAGTTCTATGGCTACACCTTC
many	TRBV6-4	-	TRBJ2-4	CASSEALIAKNIQYF	TGTGCCAGCAGTGAAGCGCTTATAGCCAAAAACATTCAGTACTTC
few	TRBV15	-	TRBJ1-2	CATSSYKGGAYGYNF	TGTGCCACCAGCAGCTACAAGGGAGGGGCCTATGGCTACAACTTC
many	TRBV5-1	TRBD1	TRBJ2-7	CASSLGRDRGSPNEQYF	TGCGCCAGCAGCTTAGGCCGGGACAGGGGGAGTCCCAACGAGCAGTACTTC
many	TRBV2	TRBD1	TRBJ1-2	CASTGTGTGYTF	TGTGCCAGCACCGGGACAGGGACAGGCTACACCTTC
many	TRBV2	-	TRBJ2-7	CASRGDGYEQYF	TGTGCCAGTAGAGGGGACGGTTACGAGCAGTACTTC
-	TRBV30	-	TRBJ1-5	CAWSVRRGRGNQPQHF	TGTGCCTGGAGTGTACGGCGGGGTCGCGGCAATCAGCCCCAGCATTTT
-	TRBV7-9	-	TRBJ2-7	CASSPPAHEQYF	TGTGCCAGCAGCCCCCCGGCGCACGAGCAGTACTTC
many	TRBV25-1	TRBD2	TRBJ2-5	CARPRPGTTLQETQYF	TGTGCCAGACCTCGGCCCGGGACTACATTACAAGAGACCCAGTACTTC
many	TRBV19	-	TRBJ1-5	CASRLGIQPQHF	TGTGCCAGCAGGTTAGGGATCCAGCCCCAGCATTTT
few	TRBV7-9	TRBD2	TRBJ2-5	CASSGGGKQSQETQYF	TGTGCCAGCAGCGGGGGGGGGAAACAGAGCCAAGAGACCCAGTACTTC
many	TRBV12-3/TRBV12-4	-	TRBJ1-1	CASGLAGKGEAFF	TGTGCCAGCGGTTTAGCAGGGAAGGGGGAAGCTTTCTTT
many	TRBV6-1	TRBD1	TRBJ1-1	CAGGQGKKNTEAFF	TGTGCCGGGGGACAGGGGAAGAAGAACACTGAAGCTTTCTTT
few	TRBV11-2	-	TRBJ2-2	CASSPPRQGRNTGELFF	TGTGCCAGCAGCCCCCCCCGGCAGGGCCGGAACACCGGGGAGCTGTTTTTT
many	TRBV19	-	TRBJ1-2	CASGRQEDNYGYTF	TGTGCCAGTGGGAGACAGGAAGATAACTATGGCTACACCTTC
many	TRBV4-1	TRBD1	TRBJ2-5	CASSQLTGQETQYF	TGCGCCAGCAGCCAATTGACAGGGCAAGAGACCCAGTACTTC
-	TRBV6-2/TRBV6-3	TRBD2	TRBJ2-5	CASSLAGGVQETQYF	TGTGCCAGCAGTTTAGCGGGGGGAGTACAAGAGACCCAGTACTTC
few	TRBV4-1	-	TRBJ1-5	CASRLTETANQPQHF	TGCGCCAGCAGACTGACTGAAACCGCAAATCAGCCCCAGCATTTT
many	TRBV29-1	-	TRBJ2-7	CSVTRGSGIQYEQYF	TGCAGCGTGACGAGGGGTAGCGGAATCCAATACGAGCAGTACTTC
many	TRBV9	-	TRBJ1-4	CASSGNTATNEKLFF	TGTGCCAGCAGCGGCAATACCGCAACTAATGAAAAACTGTTTTTT
many	TRBV5-1	TRBD1	TRBJ1-2	CASSGTGDGYTF	TGCGCCAGCAGCGGAACAGGGGATGGCTACACCTTC
many	TRBV2	-	TRBJ2-3	CASSEGVGEGTDTQYF	TGTGCCAGCAGTGAGGGAGTAGGGGAGGGCACAGATACGCAGTATTTT
-	TRBV7-2	TRBD2	TRBJ2-5	CASSRGLERETQYF	TGTGCCAGCAGCCGTGGACTAGAGAGGGAGACCCAGTACTTC
many	TRBV2	-	TRBJ2-5	CASSGIGGETQYF	TGTGCCAGCAGCGGTATAGGGGGGGAGACCCAGTACTTC
-	TRBV6-1	-	TRBJ2-2	CASSPRGAATTGELFF	TGTGCCAGCAGTCCCAGGGGGGCGGCCACCACCGGGGAGCTGTTTTTT
many	TRBV20-1	-	TRBJ1-5	CSAHVVGSNQPQHF	TGCAGTGCTCATGTGGTCGGTAGCAATCAGCCCCAGCATTTT